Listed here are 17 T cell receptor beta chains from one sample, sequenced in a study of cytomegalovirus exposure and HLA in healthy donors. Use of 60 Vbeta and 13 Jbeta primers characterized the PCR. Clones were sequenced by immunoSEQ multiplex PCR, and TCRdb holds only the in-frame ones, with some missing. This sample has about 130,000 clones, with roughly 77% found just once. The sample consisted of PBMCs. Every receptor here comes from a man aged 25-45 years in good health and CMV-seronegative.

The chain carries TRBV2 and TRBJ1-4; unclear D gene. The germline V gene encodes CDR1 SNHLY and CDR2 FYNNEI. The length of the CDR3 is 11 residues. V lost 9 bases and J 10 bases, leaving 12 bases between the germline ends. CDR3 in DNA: TGTGCCAGTCAAAAGACGGGAAAACTGTTTTTT. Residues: CASQKTGKLFF.

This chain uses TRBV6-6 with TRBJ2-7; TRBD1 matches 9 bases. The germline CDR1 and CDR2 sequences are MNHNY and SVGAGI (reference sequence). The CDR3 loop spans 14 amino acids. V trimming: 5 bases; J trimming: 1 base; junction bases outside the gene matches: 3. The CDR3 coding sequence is TGTGCCAGCAGTACGGGACAGGGTTCCTACGAGCAGTACTTC. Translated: CASSTGQGSYEQYF.

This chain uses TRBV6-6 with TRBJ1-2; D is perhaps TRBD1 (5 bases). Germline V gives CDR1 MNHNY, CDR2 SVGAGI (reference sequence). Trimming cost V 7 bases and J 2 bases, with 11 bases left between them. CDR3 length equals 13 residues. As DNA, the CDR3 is TGTGCCAGCACCAGGGTAGGCAACTATGGCTACACCTTC. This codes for CASTRVGNYGYTF.

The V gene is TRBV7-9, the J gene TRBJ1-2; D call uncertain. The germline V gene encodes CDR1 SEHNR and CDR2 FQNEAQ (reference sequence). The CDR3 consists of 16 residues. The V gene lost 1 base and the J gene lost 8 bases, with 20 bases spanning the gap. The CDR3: CASSLERSGASGGYTF. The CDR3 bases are TGTGCCAGCAGCTTAGAACGCAGTGGAGCCTCTGGAGGCTACACCTTC.

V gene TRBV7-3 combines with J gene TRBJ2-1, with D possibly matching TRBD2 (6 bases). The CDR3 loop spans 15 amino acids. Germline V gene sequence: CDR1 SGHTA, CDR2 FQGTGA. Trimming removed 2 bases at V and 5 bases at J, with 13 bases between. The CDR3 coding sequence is TGTGCCAGCAGCTTAGGTGGGACTTACAACAATGAGCAGTTCTTC. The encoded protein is CASSLGGTYNNEQFF.

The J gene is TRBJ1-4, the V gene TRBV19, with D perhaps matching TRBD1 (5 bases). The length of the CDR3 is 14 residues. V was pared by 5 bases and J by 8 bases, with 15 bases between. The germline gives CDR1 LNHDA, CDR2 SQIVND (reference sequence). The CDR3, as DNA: TGTGCCAGTAGTGCGACGGAGGAGGGGGAAAAACTGTTTTTT. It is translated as CASSATEEGEKLFF.

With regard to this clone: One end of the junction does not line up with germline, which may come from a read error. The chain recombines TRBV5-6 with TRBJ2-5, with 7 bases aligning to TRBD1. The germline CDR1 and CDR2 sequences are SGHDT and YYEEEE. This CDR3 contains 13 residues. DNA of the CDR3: TGTGCCAGCAGGTTGGGGACAGTAGAGACCCAGTACTTC. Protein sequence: CASRLGTVETQYF.

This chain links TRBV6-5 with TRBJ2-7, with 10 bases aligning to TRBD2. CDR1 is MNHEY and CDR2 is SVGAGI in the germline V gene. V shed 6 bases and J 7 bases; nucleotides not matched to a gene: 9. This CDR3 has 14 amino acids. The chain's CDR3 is CASRWGLATSEQYF. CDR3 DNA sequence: TGTGCCAGCAGATGGGGACTAGCGACCTCGGAGCAGTACTTC.

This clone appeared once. Here the CDR3 DNA reads TGCAGCGTTGCGACAGGACAGTACACTGAAGCTTTCTTT. This sequence encodes CSVATGQYTEAFF. The V gene is TRBV29-1, the J gene TRBJ1-1, with a weak D call TRBD1 (6 bases). The germline gives CDR1 SQVTM, CDR2 ANQGSEA. Trimming left V 4 bases short and J 3 bases short, with 12 bases between. This CDR3 region has 13 residues.

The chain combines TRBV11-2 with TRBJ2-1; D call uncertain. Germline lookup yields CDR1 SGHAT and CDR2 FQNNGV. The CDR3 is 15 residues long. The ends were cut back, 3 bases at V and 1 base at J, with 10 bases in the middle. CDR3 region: CASSFVGDSYNEQFF. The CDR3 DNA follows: TGTGCCAGCAGCTTTGTTGGAGATTCCTACAATGAGCAGTTCTTC.

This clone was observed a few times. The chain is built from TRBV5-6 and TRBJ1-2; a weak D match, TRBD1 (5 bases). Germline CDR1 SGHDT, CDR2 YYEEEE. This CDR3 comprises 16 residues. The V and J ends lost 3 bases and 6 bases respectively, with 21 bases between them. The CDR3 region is CASSSGGRLVRDGYTF. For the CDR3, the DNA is TGTGCCAGCAGCTCGGGGGGTCGCTTGGTTCGGGATGGCTACACCTTC.

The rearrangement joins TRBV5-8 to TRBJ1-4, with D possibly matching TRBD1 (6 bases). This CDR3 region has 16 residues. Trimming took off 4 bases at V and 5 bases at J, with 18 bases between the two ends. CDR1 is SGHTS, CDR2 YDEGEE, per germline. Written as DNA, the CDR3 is TGTGCCAGCAGCGGACTTTTAGGGGGTGTAAATGAAAAACTGTTTTTT. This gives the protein CASSGLLGGVNEKLFF.

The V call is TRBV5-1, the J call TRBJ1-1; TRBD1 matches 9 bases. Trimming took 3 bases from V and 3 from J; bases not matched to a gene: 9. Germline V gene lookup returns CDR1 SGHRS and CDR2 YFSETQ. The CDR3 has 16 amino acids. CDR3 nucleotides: TGCGCCAGCAGCTGGGGACAGGGAGGGGCTGACACTGAAGCTTTCTTT. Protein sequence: CASSWGQGGADTEAFF.

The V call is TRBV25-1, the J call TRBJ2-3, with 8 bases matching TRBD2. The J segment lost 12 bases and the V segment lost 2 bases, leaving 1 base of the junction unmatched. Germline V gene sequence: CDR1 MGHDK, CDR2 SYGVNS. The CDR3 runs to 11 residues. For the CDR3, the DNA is TGTGCCAGCAGTGAAGCGGGGGGACAGTATTTT. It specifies CASSEAGGQYF.

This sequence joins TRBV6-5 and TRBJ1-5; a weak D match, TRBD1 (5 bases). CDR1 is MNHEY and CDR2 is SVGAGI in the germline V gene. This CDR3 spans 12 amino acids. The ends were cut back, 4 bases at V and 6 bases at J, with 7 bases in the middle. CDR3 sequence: CASSSQGQPQHF. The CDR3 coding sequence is TGTGCCAGCAGTTCTCAGGGTCAGCCCCAGCATTTT.

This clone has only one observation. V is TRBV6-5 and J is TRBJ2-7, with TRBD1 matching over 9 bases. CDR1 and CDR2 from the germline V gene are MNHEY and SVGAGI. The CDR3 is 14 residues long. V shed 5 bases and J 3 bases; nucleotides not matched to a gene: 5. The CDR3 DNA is TGTGCCAGCAGTGCTAGGACAGGGGTCTACGAGCAGTACTTC. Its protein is CASSARTGVYEQYF.

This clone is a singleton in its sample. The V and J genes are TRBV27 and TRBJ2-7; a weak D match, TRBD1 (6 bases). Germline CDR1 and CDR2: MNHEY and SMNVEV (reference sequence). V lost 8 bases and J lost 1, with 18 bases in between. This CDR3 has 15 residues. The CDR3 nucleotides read TGTGCCAGCGGGAATGGGGGCCGGAGGTCCTACGAGCAGTACTTC. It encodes CASGNGGRRSYEQYF.